This is a list of T cell receptor beta chains from one sample in a study of cytomegalovirus exposure and HLA in healthy donors. Data came from immunoSEQ multiplex PCR; TCRdb stores just in-frame clones and leaves some out. The sample holds more than 75,000 clones, 84% seen once. Specimen: PBMCs. These receptors were obtained from a young woman in good health and CMV-seropositive. Each CDR3 is given with its conserved first and last residue.

j_call: TRBJ1-5
v_call: TRBV6-5
cdr3_aa: CASSGTGNQPQHF

j_call: TRBJ2-5
v_call: TRBV29-1
cdr3_aa: CSVENSQETQYF

j_call: TRBJ2-3
v_call: TRBV27
cdr3_aa: CASSTRDRRRADTQYF

j_call: TRBJ2-4
v_call: TRBV2
cdr3_aa: CASRQGSFTNIQYF

j_call: TRBJ2-7
v_call: TRBV6-5
cdr3_aa: CASGILGQETSEQYF

j_call: TRBJ2-5
v_call: TRBV4-2
cdr3_aa: CASSSGRGETQYF

j_call: TRBJ2-7
v_call: TRBV5-1
cdr3_aa: CASSGLRNYEQYF

j_call: TRBJ2-1
v_call: TRBV11-2
cdr3_aa: CASSPRLAGSYNEQFF

j_call: TRBJ1-5
v_call: TRBV6-5
cdr3_aa: CASSPDSSNQPQHF

j_call: TRBJ1-1
v_call: TRBV19
cdr3_aa: CASSKRTGQGEAFF

j_call: TRBJ1-4
v_call: TRBV25-1
cdr3_aa: CASSTRGGSATNEKLFF

j_call: TRBJ2-7
v_call: TRBV9
cdr3_aa: CASSPWDRGESEQYF

j_call: TRBJ1-1
v_call: TRBV11-2
cdr3_aa: CASSLKQGTEAFF

j_call: TRBJ1-1
v_call: TRBV5-1
cdr3_aa: CASSLATGLPEAFF

j_call: TRBJ1-1
v_call: TRBV7-7
cdr3_aa: CASSLTPNTEAFF

j_call: TRBJ2-7
v_call: TRBV5-1
cdr3_aa: CASSPDRGPYEQYF

j_call: TRBJ1-3
v_call: TRBV2
cdr3_aa: CASTSQGTIAGNTIYF

j_call: TRBJ2-2
v_call: TRBV15
cdr3_aa: CATSTVRAAGELFF

j_call: TRBJ1-3
v_call: TRBV7-9
cdr3_aa: CASSFSGADGNTIYF

j_call: TRBJ1-5
v_call: TRBV5-3
cdr3_aa: CARSLATGFQPQHF

j_call: TRBJ2-5
v_call: TRBV23-1
cdr3_aa: CASSQSLDLLEETQYF

j_call: TRBJ1-5
v_call: TRBV23-1
cdr3_aa: CASSHSDRGLEGPQHF

j_call: TRBJ1-2
v_call: TRBV6-1
cdr3_aa: CATSPTGNYGYTF

j_call: TRBJ1-2
v_call: TRBV5-6
cdr3_aa: CASSLLPGQQNYGYTF

j_call: TRBJ2-7
v_call: TRBV5-4
cdr3_aa: CASKNYGSGVYEQYF

j_call: TRBJ2-5
v_call: TRBV10-3
cdr3_aa: CAISKRGDETQYF

j_call: TRBJ2-5
v_call: TRBV19
cdr3_aa: CASSIVTRGAQETQYF

j_call: TRBJ1-1
v_call: TRBV10-2
cdr3_aa: CASKGMGANTEAFF

j_call: TRBJ2-5
v_call: TRBV7-6
cdr3_aa: CASRPGQGVRETQYF

j_call: TRBJ1-2
v_call: TRBV11-1
cdr3_aa: CASSRNRGMDYGYTF

j_call: TRBJ2-1
v_call: TRBV1
cdr3_aa: CTSSPPGLATSNEQFF

j_call: TRBJ1-1
v_call: TRBV15
cdr3_aa: CATRIAREMAEAFF

j_call: TRBJ2-7
v_call: TRBV28
cdr3_aa: CASSHALAGLYEQYF

j_call: TRBJ2-7
v_call: TRBV5-8
cdr3_aa: CASSYTGTSRFQQYF

j_call: TRBJ2-2
v_call: TRBV4-1
cdr3_aa: CASTEIPPGELFF

j_call: TRBJ2-5
v_call: TRBV20-1
cdr3_aa: CSASSEETQYF

j_call: TRBJ2-2
v_call: TRBV19
cdr3_aa: CASSIDLRELFF

j_call: TRBJ1-4
v_call: TRBV27
cdr3_aa: CASSLSDRKNEKLFF

j_call: TRBJ2-5
v_call: TRBV7-3
cdr3_aa: CASSLDREETQYF

j_call: TRBJ2-3
v_call: TRBV5-1
cdr3_aa: CASTWTIAGSTDTQYF

j_call: TRBJ2-1
v_call: TRBV27
cdr3_aa: CASSFAGGSNEQFF

j_call: TRBJ1-5
v_call: TRBV10-3
cdr3_aa: CAISGDSLNQPQHF

j_call: TRBJ1-6
v_call: TRBV5-1
cdr3_aa: CASSLGTENSPLHF

j_call: TRBJ1-2
v_call: TRBV5-4
cdr3_aa: CASSLVTANYGYTF

j_call: TRBJ1-2
v_call: TRBV29-1
cdr3_aa: CSVRGYDYGYTF

j_call: TRBJ2-3
v_call: TRBV30
cdr3_aa: CAWSRDRDTDTQYF

j_call: TRBJ2-5
v_call: TRBV7-9
cdr3_aa: CASSFISTGQETQYF

j_call: TRBJ1-5
v_call: TRBV19
cdr3_aa: CASLDRDRGRQPQHF

j_call: TRBJ2-7
v_call: TRBV7-6
cdr3_aa: CASSLLQGDLGEQYF

j_call: TRBJ1-2
v_call: TRBV6-1
cdr3_aa: CASSEASYGYTF

j_call: TRBJ1-2
v_call: TRBV29-1
cdr3_aa: CSVEGTGSLLYGYTF

j_call: TRBJ2-7
v_call: TRBV28
cdr3_aa: CASTPGPLAYEQYF

j_call: TRBJ1-1
v_call: TRBV10-2
cdr3_aa: CASSPRDRGHTEAFF

j_call: TRBJ2-6
v_call: TRBV4-1
cdr3_aa: CASSQGPGAGANVLTF

j_call: TRBJ1-1
v_call: TRBV27
cdr3_aa: CASSLLAPTGGTTEAFF

j_call: TRBJ1-2
v_call: TRBV7-9
cdr3_aa: CASSLSGVGYGYTF

j_call: TRBJ2-7
v_call: TRBV29-1
cdr3_aa: CSVVEVNEQYF

j_call: TRBJ1-5
v_call: TRBV12-5
cdr3_aa: CASAPWEGNQPQHF

j_call: TRBJ1-1
v_call: TRBV19
cdr3_aa: CASSANPGQPGVMNTEAFF